This T cell receptor (beta chain) is from a study of CD8 T cells in ankylosing spondylitis. This clonotype was counted a few times. Its antigen is undetermined. Study observations and caveats: Blood of patients with ankylosing spondylitis appeared to be characterized by a TCR beta motif of several highly homologous variants.

Each CDR3 protein gets one entry after TCRdb re-called the 5' RACE reads with MiXCR. This sample carries 200,000 or so distinct CDR3 sequences, roughly 24% of them seen once, and the ten largest clones take roughly 6.7%. Sequenced: blood, either unsorted or a sorted T cell fraction (not recorded which). This clonotype originated in a male donor with ankylosing spondylitis or in good health (not recorded which).

CDR3 coding DNA: TGCAGTTCCCTCCCCCCGAAGAGGGGATGGGCTAACGAGCAGTACTTC. Protein product: CSSLPPKRGWANEQYF. The rearrangement uses TRBV20-1 and TRBJ2-7, with D perhaps being TRBD1 or TRBD2 (5 bases each). Germline V lookup: CDR1 DFQATT, CDR2 SNEGSKA (reference sequence). CDR3 size: 16 residues. V lost 8 bases and J lost 5, with 28 bases in between.